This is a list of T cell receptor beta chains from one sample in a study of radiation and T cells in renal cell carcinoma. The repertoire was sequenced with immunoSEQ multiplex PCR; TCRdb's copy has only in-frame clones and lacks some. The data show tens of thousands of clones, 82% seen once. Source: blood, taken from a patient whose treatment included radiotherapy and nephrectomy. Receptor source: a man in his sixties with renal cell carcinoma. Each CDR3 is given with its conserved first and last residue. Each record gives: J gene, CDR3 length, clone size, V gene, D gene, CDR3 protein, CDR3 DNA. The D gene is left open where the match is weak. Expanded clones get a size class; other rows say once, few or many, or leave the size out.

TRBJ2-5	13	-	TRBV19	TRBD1	CASRPTGQETQYF	TGTGCCAGTAGACCGACAGGGCAAGAGACCCAGTACTTC
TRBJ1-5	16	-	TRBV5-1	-	CASSLWPGNSNQPQHF	TGCGCCAGCAGCTTGTGGCCAGGCAATAGCAATCAGCCCCAGCATTTT
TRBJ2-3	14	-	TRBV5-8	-	CASSPTASTDTQYF	TGTGCCAGCAGCCCCACAGCTAGCACAGATACGCAGTATTTT
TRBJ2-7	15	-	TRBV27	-	CASSLASSSLYEQYF	TGTGCCAGCAGTTTGGCGTCTAGCAGCCTCTACGAGCAGTACTTC
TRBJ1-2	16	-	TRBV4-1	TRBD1	CASSLSLRTGVGGYTF	TGCGCCAGCAGCTTATCATTGAGGACAGGGGTCGGAGGCTACACCTTC
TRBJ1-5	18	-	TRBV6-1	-	CASSEVWQGVVSNQPQHF	TGTGCCAGCAGTGAAGTTTGGCAGGGAGTGGTCAGCAATCAGCCCCAGCATTTT
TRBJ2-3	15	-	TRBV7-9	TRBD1	CASSLVGGSKDTQYF	TGTGCCAGCAGCTTAGTAGGGGGCAGCAAAGATACGCAGTATTTT
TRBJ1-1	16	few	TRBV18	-	CASSRSSSRGGAEAFF	TGTGCCAGCTCACGGAGTTCTTCGAGGGGTGGGGCTGAAGCTTTCTTT
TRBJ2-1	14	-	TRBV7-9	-	CATQLGRSYNEQFF	TGTGCCACCCAACTGGGGCGCTCCTACAATGAGCAGTTCTTC
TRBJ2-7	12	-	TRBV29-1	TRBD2	CSGTSGSDEQYF	TGCAGCGGAACTAGCGGGAGTGACGAGCAGTACTTC
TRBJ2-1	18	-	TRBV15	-	CATSRDLAGGGSYNEQFF	TGTGCCACCAGCAGAGATCTGGCTGGGGGTGGGTCCTACAATGAGCAGTTCTTC
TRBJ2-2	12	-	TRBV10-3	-	CAISPNTGELFF	TGTGCCATCAGCCCGAACACCGGGGAGCTGTTTTTT
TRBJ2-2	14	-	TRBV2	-	CASTTSGNTGELFF	TGTGCCAGCACAACAAGTGGGAACACCGGGGAGCTGTTTTTT
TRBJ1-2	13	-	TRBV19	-	CASSIGGDAGYTF	TGTGCCAGTAGTATAGGAGGGGACGCTGGCTACACCTTC
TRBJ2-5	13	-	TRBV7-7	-	CASSSIRTETQYF	TGTGCCAGCAGCTCGATACGCACAGAGACCCAGTACTTC
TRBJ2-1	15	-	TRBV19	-	CASSIGGTERNEQFF	TGTGCCAGTAGTATAGGGGGGACGGAACGCAATGAGCAGTTCTTC
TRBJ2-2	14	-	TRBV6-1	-	CASRQGPNTGELFF	TGTGCCAGCAGACAGGGTCCGAACACCGGGGAGCTGTTTTTT
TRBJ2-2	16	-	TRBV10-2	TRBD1	CASSEPRDRGTGELFF	TGCGCCAGCAGTGAGCCCCGGGACAGGGGAACCGGGGAGCTGTTTTTT
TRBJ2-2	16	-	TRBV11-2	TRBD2	CASSSVAGGYTGELFF	TGTGCCAGCAGCTCTGTAGCGGGAGGATACACCGGGGAGCTGTTTTTT
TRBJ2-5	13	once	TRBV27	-	CASSLSDQETQYF	TGTGCCAGCAGTTTATCAGATCAAGAGACCCAGTACTTC
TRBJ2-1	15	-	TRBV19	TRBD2	CASSMTSGYYNEQFF	TGTGCCAGTAGTATGACTAGCGGGTACTACAATGAGCAGTTCTTC
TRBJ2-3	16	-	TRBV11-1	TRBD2	CASSLGLAENTDTQYF	TGTGCCAGCAGCTTGGGGCTAGCGGAAAACACAGATACGCAGTATTTT
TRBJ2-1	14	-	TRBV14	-	CASSQRDSSSEQFF	TGTGCCAGCAGCCAGAGGGATAGTTCTAGTGAGCAGTTCTTC
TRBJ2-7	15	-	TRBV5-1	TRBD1	CASREQGKPSYEQYF	TGCGCCAGCAGGGAACAGGGGAAGCCCTCCTACGAGCAGTACTTC
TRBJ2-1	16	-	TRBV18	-	CASSPPRSITHNEQFF	TGTGCCAGCTCACCACCCCGGTCAATTACACACAATGAGCAGTTCTTC
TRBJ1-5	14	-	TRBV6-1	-	CASRESSHNQPQHF	TGTGCCAGCAGGGAATCAAGCCATAATCAGCCCCAGCATTTT
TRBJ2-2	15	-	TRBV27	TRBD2	CASSPRLAGAGELFF	TGTGCCAGCAGTCCCAGGCTAGCGGGAGCTGGGGAGCTGTTTTTT
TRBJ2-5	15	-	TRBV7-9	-	CASSLKDFYQETQYF	TGTGCCAGCAGCTTGAAGGACTTTTACCAAGAGACCCAGTACTTC
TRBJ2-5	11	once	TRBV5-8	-	CASSLRETQYF	TGTGCCAGCAGCTTGAGGGAGACCCAGTACTTC
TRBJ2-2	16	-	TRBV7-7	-	CASSRDPTANTGELFF	TGTGCCAGCAGCAGGGACCCCACCGCGAACACCGGGGAGCTGTTTTTT
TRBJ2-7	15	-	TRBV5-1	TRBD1	CASSLEGTDAYEQYF	TGCGCCAGCAGCTTGGAGGGGACAGACGCTTACGAGCAGTACTTC
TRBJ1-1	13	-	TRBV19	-	CASSIRWNTEAFF	TGTGCCAGTAGTATTAGGTGGAACACTGAAGCTTTCTTT
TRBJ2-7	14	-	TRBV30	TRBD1	CAWSVRPRGNEQYF	TGTGCCTGGAGTGTAAGGCCCAGGGGGAACGAGCAGTACTTC
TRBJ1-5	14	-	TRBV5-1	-	CASRDATEFWPQHF	TGCGCCAGCAGGGATGCGACAGAGTTCTGGCCCCAGCATTTT
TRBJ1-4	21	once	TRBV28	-	CASSPIWPRDPRDVMSEKLFF	TGTGCCAGCAGTCCTATATGGCCCCGGGACCCCCGGGACGTAATGAGTGAAAAACTGTTTTTT
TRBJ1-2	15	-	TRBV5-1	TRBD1	CASSLGAGGPYGYTF	TGCGCCAGCAGCTTGGGGGCAGGGGGCCCCTATGGCTACACCTTC
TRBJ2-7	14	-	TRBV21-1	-	CASSTGQITYEQYF	TGTGCCAGCAGCACGGGACAGATCACCTACGAGCAGTACTTC
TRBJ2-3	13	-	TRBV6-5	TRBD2	CASSRGGADTQYF	TGTGCCAGCAGTCGCGGGGGGGCCGATACGCAGTATTTT
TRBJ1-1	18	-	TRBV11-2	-	CASSPLRRSALANTEAFF	TGTGCCAGCAGCCCACTACGTCGTTCGGCTTTGGCTAACACTGAAGCTTTCTTT
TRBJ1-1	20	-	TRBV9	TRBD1	CASSALWGSTGGKFGAEAFF	TGTGCCAGCAGCGCGCTGTGGGGTTCGACAGGGGGCAAATTCGGTGCTGAAGCTTTCTTT
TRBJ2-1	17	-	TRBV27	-	CASSLSWTASSYNEQFF	TGTGCCAGCAGTTTATCGTGGACCGCCAGCTCCTACAATGAGCAGTTCTTC
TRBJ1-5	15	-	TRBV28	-	CASSFQALGYQPQHF	TGTGCCAGCAGTTTCCAGGCCCTTGGTTATCAGCCCCAGCATTTT
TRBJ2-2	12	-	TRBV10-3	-	CAISPATGELFF	TGTGCCATCAGTCCAGCAACCGGGGAGCTGTTTTTT
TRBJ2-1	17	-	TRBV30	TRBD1	CAWSTRDRGGIYNEQFF	TGTGCCTGGAGTACCCGGGACAGGGGAGGAATCTACAATGAGCAGTTCTTC
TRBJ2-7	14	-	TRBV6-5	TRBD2	CASSPGTSADEQYF	TGTGCCAGCAGTCCCGGGACTAGCGCAGACGAGCAGTACTTC